This T cell receptor beta chain was documented in a study of cytomegalovirus exposure and HLA in healthy donors. 13 Jbeta primers and 60 Vbeta primers were used for the PCR. TCRdb's table, derived via immunoSEQ multiplex PCR, lists solely in-frame clones and lacks some. Across about 120,000 clones, the top ten clones capture roughly 3.5% of the sample. This CDR3 comprises 13 residues. Per germline, CDR1 WNHNN and CDR2 SYGVQD (reference sequence). The V gene lost 6 bases and the J gene lost 4 bases, with 12 bases spanning the gap. Material for sequencing was PBMCs. The chain carries TRBV10-1 and TRBJ1-1, with D possibly being TRBD1 (6 bases). This receptor was taken from a man between 18 and 29 years old in good health and CMV-seronegative. The CDR3 DNA reads TGCGCCAGCAGCGCTGACAGGATCACTGAAGCTTTCTTT. Translating it yields CASSADRITEAFF.